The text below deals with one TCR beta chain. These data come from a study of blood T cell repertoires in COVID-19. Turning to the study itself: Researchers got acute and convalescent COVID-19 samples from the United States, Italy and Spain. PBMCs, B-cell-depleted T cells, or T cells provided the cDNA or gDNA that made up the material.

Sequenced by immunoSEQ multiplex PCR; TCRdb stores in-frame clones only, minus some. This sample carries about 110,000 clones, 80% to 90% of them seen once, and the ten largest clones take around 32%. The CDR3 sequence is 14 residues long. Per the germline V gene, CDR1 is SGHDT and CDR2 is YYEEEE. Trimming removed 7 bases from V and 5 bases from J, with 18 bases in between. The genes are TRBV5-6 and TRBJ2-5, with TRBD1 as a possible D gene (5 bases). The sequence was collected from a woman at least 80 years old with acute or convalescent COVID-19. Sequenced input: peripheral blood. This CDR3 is CASHTEAGLETQYF. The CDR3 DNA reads TGTGCCAGCCATACCGAGGCAGGGCTGGAGACCCAGTACTTC.